The 17 T cell receptor beta chains presented below share a single source sample, sequenced in a study of shared clonotypes between healthy human individuals. The data were produced by immunoSEQ multiplex PCR, yet TCRdb's version contains in-frame clones alone and is incomplete. The sample consists of more than 2 million clones, 85% to 95% of them appearing once. CD45RO negativity and positive selection for CCR7 defined naive CD8 cells, a population that excluded terminally differentiated effector memory CD45RA+ cells. Material: naive CD8+ T cells from PBMCs. The source of these receptors is a man aged 18 to 30 in good health. Some clones in this sample may be carry-over from other donors' samples.

The CDR3 region has the DNA TGCGCCAGCAGCTGGAGGGGCAGGGCGAACACTGAAGCTTTCTTT. Residues: CASSWRGRANTEAFF. The chain couples TRBV5-1 to TRBJ1-1; a weak D match, TRBD1 (5 bases). The ends were cut back, 3 bases at V and 1 base at J, with 13 bases in the middle. Germline V CDR1 and CDR2: SGHRS, YFSETQ. This CDR3 is 15 amino acids long.

CDR3 bases: TGTGCCAGCAGCCCTGGACTAGCGGGGTTCGTGGAGCAGTACTTC. It specifies CASSPGLAGFVEQYF. V gene TRBV9 combines with J gene TRBJ2-7; the match to TRBD2 covers 12 bases. This CDR3 contains 15 residues. Germline V lookup: CDR1 SGDLS, CDR2 YYNGEE. The J segment lost 7 bases and the V segment lost 4 bases, leaving 9 bases of the junction unmatched.

This chain joins TRBV4-1 and TRBJ2-1; 12 bases match TRBD2. This CDR3 spans 21 amino acids. Germline assignment: CDR1 MGHRA and CDR2 YSYEKL. J was trimmed by 2 bases and V by 1 base; bases with no gene match: 15. In DNA, the CDR3 is TGCGCCAGCAGCCAAGTTAGCGGGACCGCCGGACTAGCGGGACCCTACAATGAGCAGTTCTTC. Translation: CASSQVSGTAGLAGPYNEQFF.

V and J are TRBV28 and TRBJ2-1; D is ambiguous. The CDR3 has 13 residues. Germline V gene data show CDR1 as MDHEN and CDR2 as SYDVKM. The V gene lost 5 bases and the J gene lost 4 bases, with 9 bases spanning the gap. Here the CDR3 reads CASSQFRYNEQFF. CDR3 nucleotide sequence: TGTGCCAGCAGTCAGTTCCGGTACAATGAGCAGTTCTTC. Drawing the rest from reference TRBV28 and TRBJ2-1, the complete variable domain is DVKVTQSSRYLVKRTGEKVFLECVQDMDHENMFWYRQDPGLGLRLIYFSYDVKMKEKGDIPEGYSVSREKKERFSLILESASTNQTSMYLCASSQFRYNEQFFGPGTRLTVL.

J is TRBJ2-2 and V is TRBV6-1, with D perhaps being TRBD1 or TRBD2 (5 bases each). The V gene lost 5 bases and the J gene lost 7 bases, with 14 bases spanning the gap. The germline gives CDR1 MNHNS, CDR2 SASEGT. The CDR3 consists of 14 residues. CDR3 bases: TGTGCCAGCAGTCATTCAGGGAGATTCGGGGAGCTGTTTTTT. Translated, it gives CASSHSGRFGELFF.

This clone was detected only once. The chain links TRBV7-2 to TRBJ2-7; 8 bases line up with TRBD2. Germline lookup yields CDR1 SGHTA and CDR2 FQGNSA. The CDR3 loop spans 14 amino acids. Trimming removed 5 bases from V and 5 bases from J; junction bases left unmatched: 8. The CDR3 region is CASSVSGMFDEQYF. The CDR3 DNA sequence: TGTGCCAGCAGCGTTAGCGGGATGTTCGACGAGCAGTACTTC.

The chain links TRBV7-6 to TRBJ2-1, with 10 bases identical to TRBD1. The germline gives CDR1 SGHVS, CDR2 FNYEAQ. The junction had 3 bases not matched to a gene; V was cut back by 2 bases and J by 2 bases. This CDR3 spans 16 amino acids. CDR3 nucleotide sequence: TGTGCCAGCAGCTTACCCGGGACAGGGGCCTACAATGAGCAGTTCTTC. This codes for CASSLPGTGAYNEQFF. Full variable domain (missing parts from reference TRBV7-6 and TRBJ2-1): GAGVSQSPRYKVTKRGQDVALRCDPISGHVSLYWYRQALGQGPEFLTYFNYEAQQDKSGLPNDRFSAERPEGSISTLTIQRTEQRDSAMYRCASSLPGTGAYNEQFFGPGTRLTVL.

The chain joins TRBV7-9 to TRBJ2-1; D unresolved. The CDR3 sequence is 14 residues long. Trimming shortened V by 4 bases and J by 8 bases, and 15 bases separated the two germline ends. Germline lookup yields CDR1 SEHNR and CDR2 FQNEAQ (reference sequence). The CDR3 reads CASSSPASGDEQFF. Written as DNA, the CDR3 is TGTGCCAGCAGCTCCCCCGCCTCAGGCGATGAGCAGTTCTTC.

V gene TRBV6-6 combines with J gene TRBJ1-3, with D perhaps TRBD1 (5 bases). Germline loops: CDR1 MNHNY, CDR2 SVGAGI (reference sequence). V was clipped by 0 bases and J by 4 bases, with 10 bases between them. The CDR3 is 15 amino acids. The CDR3 bases are TGTGCCAGCAGTTACTCGGCCAGGGACGGAAACACCATATATTTT. Amino acids: CASSYSARDGNTIYF.

This sequence joins TRBV5-5 and TRBJ2-7, with 7 nucleotides matching TRBD2. The CDR3 totals 14 residues. Germline V CDR1 and CDR2: SGHKS, YYEKEE (reference sequence). J lost 5 bases, V lost 3 bases, and 8 bases had no gene match. The CDR3 DNA follows: TGTGCCAGCAGCTGGGGCGGGGGTAACCACGAGCAGTACTTC. This encodes CASSWGGGNHEQYF.

Details on this clone: Other DNA sequences from this sample encode an identical CDR3 as well. CDR3 residues: CASSPAYNEQFF. CDR3 bases: TGTGCCAGCAGTCCCGCCTACAATGAGCAGTTCTTC. The chain recombines TRBV27 with TRBJ2-1; D remains ambiguous. This CDR3 contains 12 residues. V was pared by 5 bases and J by 2 bases, with 4 bases between. Germline assignment: CDR1 MNHEY and CDR2 SMNVEV (reference sequence).

The chain employs TRBV13 and TRBJ2-5, with D perhaps TRBD2 (6 bases). CDR1 is PRHDT and CDR2 is FYEKMQ in the germline V gene (reference sequence). V was clipped by 5 bases and J by 0 bases, with 10 bases between them. The CDR3 contains 14 residues. DNA for the CDR3: TGTGCCAGCAGCCCACGGGACTACCAAGAGACCCAGTACTTC. Its translation is CASSPRDYQETQYF.

The chain combines TRBV28 with TRBJ2-1; no clear D. The CDR3 runs 16 residues. Germline CDR1 and CDR2: MDHEN and SYDVKM. The V gene lost 3 bases and the J gene lost 8 bases, with 20 bases spanning the gap. DNA for the CDR3: TGTGCCAGCAGTTTCTTCACGGAGACCTACGGTTATGAGCAGTTCTTC. Translated, it gives CASSFFTETYGYEQFF.

J is TRBJ2-7 and V is TRBV4-3, with D perhaps matching TRBD2 (5 bases). The V end lost 0 bases, the J end lost 3 bases, and 12 bases lay between the germline ends. The germline gives CDR1 LGHNA, CDR2 YSLEER. CDR3 length: 15 residues. CDR3 in DNA: TGCGCCAGCAGCCAAGACCCAGCGGCTTTCTACGAGCAGTACTTC. Translation gives CASSQDPAAFYEQYF.

The sample holds one count of this clone. The chain has TRBV19 and TRBJ2-1; D uncertain. The germline V gene encodes CDR1 LNHDA and CDR2 SQIVND (reference sequence). The CDR3 has 17 amino acids. V lost 6 bases and J lost 0, with 18 bases in between. Here the CDR3 DNA reads TGTGCCAGTAGCGACCGATTGACCCTCTCCTCCTACAATGAGCAGTTCTTC. Translation gives CASSDRLTLSSYNEQFF.

The chain couples TRBV12-5 to TRBJ2-1; unclear D gene. The CDR3 has 13 amino acids. CDR1 is LGHNT and CDR2 is FRNRAP in the germline V gene. V lost 5 bases to trimming and J lost 2 bases, with 7 bases between them. For the CDR3, the DNA is TGTGCTAGTGGTCCTGGGACCTACAATGAGCAGTTCTTC. Its protein is CASGPGTYNEQFF. The variable domain in full, completed from reference TRBV12-5 and TRBJ2-1, reads DARVTQTPRHKVTEMGQEVTMRCQPILGHNTVFWYRQTMMQGLELLAYFRNRAPLDDSGMPKDRFSAEMPDATLATLKIQPSEPRDSAVYFCASGPGTYNEQFFGPGTRLTVL.

V is TRBV4-1 and J is TRBJ2-4; no firm D call. Germline V lookup: CDR1 MGHRA, CDR2 YSYEKL. The V gene lost 0 bases and the J gene lost 8 bases, with 14 bases spanning the gap. The CDR3 has 15 amino acids. CDR3 coding DNA: TGCGCCAGCAGCCAAGATAGCAGGTTTGGGGACATTCAGTACTTC. Translation: CASSQDSRFGDIQYF.